The 6 T cell receptor beta chains given below trace back to one sample, sequenced in a study of vaccination effects on CD4 cells after COVID-19. Under the ViraFEST assay, PBMC were stimulated with viral peptide pools so that antigen-specific CD4+ T cells expanded. Sequencing was performed afterwards. Cultured cells yielded isolated CD4+ T cells after 10 days. Prior SARS-CoV-2 infection was absent in the vaccine recipients, as shown by negative nucleocapsid antibodies. The method was immunoSEQ multiplex PCR; TCRdb's version includes in-frame clones alone and lacks a portion of them. Among 68,000 or so clones, roughly 80% were seen once, and the ten largest hold 12%. These receptors have no identified antigens. The sample was CD4+ T cells from PBMCs cultured with SARS-CoV-2 spike peptides, taken before COVID-19 vaccination. Receptors were obtained from a human donor who received a COVID-19 vaccine.

The genes are TRBV28 and TRBJ1-5; D perhaps matches TRBD1 (6 bases). Germline V gene sequence: CDR1 MDHEN, CDR2 SYDVKM. There are 17 residues in the CDR3. Between the trimmed V and J ends, which lost 3 bases and 1 base, there was a span of 16 bases. The CDR3 nucleotides read TGTGCCAGCAGTTTCCAAGGGGGGGCTGGGAGCAATCAGCCCCAGCATTTT. It yields the protein CASSFQGGAGSNQPQHF.

The rearrangement uses TRBV5-1 and TRBJ2-3; 10 bases match TRBD2. The CDR3 runs 15 residues. With 2 bases clipped from V and 4 bases from J, the junction kept 4 bases outside the gene matches. Germline-derived CDR1 and CDR2 are SGHRS and YFSETQ. CDR3 coding DNA: TGCGCCAGCAGCTTAAGCGGGGGGGCGTCAGATACGCAGTATTTT. Amino acid sequence: CASSLSGGASDTQYF.

The chain is built from TRBV19 and TRBJ2-1; TRBD2 matches 8 bases. This CDR3 is 17 amino acids long. Germline CDR1 and CDR2: LNHDA and SQIVND (reference sequence). The V gene end was trimmed by 6 bases and the J gene end by 0 bases; junction bases not matched to a gene: 10. The CDR3 loop reads CASSTGGGSSSYNEQFF. In DNA form, the CDR3 reads TGTGCCAGTAGCACCGGGGGGGGGTCGAGCTCCTACAATGAGCAGTTCTTC.

This clone was detected once. CDR3 loop: CASWSGHDGAFF. The CDR3, as DNA: TGTGCCAGCTGGTCGGGACACGACGGGGCTTTCTTT. The genes are TRBV7-3 and TRBJ1-1; perhaps TRBD1 as D (6 bases). Trimming shortened V by 8 bases and J by 11 bases, and 18 bases separated the two germline ends. Germline values: CDR1 SGHTA, CDR2 FQGTGA. This CDR3 spans 12 amino acids. The variable domain in full, with the rest retrieved from reference TRBV7-3 and TRBJ1-1, is GAGVSQTPSNKVTEKGKYVELRCDPISGHTALYWYRQSLGQGPEFLIYFQGTGAADDSGLPNDRFFAVRPEGSVSTLKIQRTERGDSAVYLCASWSGHDGAFFGQGTRLTVV.

The genes are TRBV13 and TRBJ1-2; D is unclear. V was shortened by 5 bases and J by 2 bases, with 18 bases between the two germline ends. The CDR3 totals 16 residues. The germline V gene encodes CDR1 PRHDT and CDR2 FYEKMQ (reference sequence). In DNA, the CDR3 is TGTGCCAGCAGCCTGGGAGGGAAAACTTGGAACTATGGCTACACCTTC. Translating it yields CASSLGGKTWNYGYTF.

The CDR3 DNA follows: TGTGCCAGCAGCCCCGGACAGGGGAGAGCTGGGGCCAACGTCCTGACTTTC. Protein sequence: CASSPGQGRAGANVLTF. The chain couples TRBV2 to TRBJ2-6, with 9 bases that match TRBD1. The germline V gene encodes CDR1 SNHLY and CDR2 FYNNEI. CDR3 length: 17 amino acids. After removal of 6 bases from V and 2 bases from J, the junction contained 8 bases not matched to a gene.